These 13 T cell receptor beta chains came from one sample sequenced in a study of T cells after posttransplantation cyclophosphamide. Control samples came 1 year after myeloablative marrow transplants with methotrexate plus calcineurin inhibitor. Clones were read by immunoSEQ multiplex PCR, and TCRdb kept only the in-frame ones, dropping some. Among 15,000 to 20,000 clones, around 90% were seen once, and the ten largest hold 3.5%. The sequences come from PBMCs, collected after an allogeneic stem cell transplant with a calcineurin inhibitor and methotrexate. All receptors come from a male patient between 50 and 60 years old who received an allogeneic stem cell transplant from an unrelated donor, was CMV-positive, and had chronic GVHD only. The T cells may come from the graft donor.

This chain links TRBV9 with TRBJ2-5; TRBD2 aligns across 9 bases. In germline, CDR1 is SGDLS, CDR2 YYNGEE. The V and J ends lost 0 bases and 0 bases, in that order; junction bases with no gene match: 3. The CDR3 runs to 16 residues. The CDR3 spells CASSVDSSGNQETQYF. The CDR3 nucleotides read TGTGCCAGCAGCGTAGATTCTAGCGGGAACCAAGAGACCCAGTACTTC. Looking up the rest from reference TRBV9 and TRBJ2-5 gives the full variable domain: DSGVTQTPKHLITATGQRVTLRCSPRSGDLSVYWYQQSLDQGLQFLIQYYNGEERAKGNILERFSAQQFPDLHSELNLSSLELGDSALYFCASSVDSSGNQETQYFGPGTRLLVL.

This clone was picked up a small number of times. The V gene is TRBV28, the J gene TRBJ1-5; the D gene is possibly TRBD1 (6 bases). Germline CDR1 MDHEN, CDR2 SYDVKM. Trimming cost V 11 bases and J 1 base, with 9 bases left between them. The length of the CDR3 is 12 residues. In nucleotides, the CDR3 is TGTGCCGCAAGGGGGAGCAATCAGCCCCAGCATTTT. As protein: CAARGSNQPQHF.

This chain links TRBV19 with TRBJ2-3; D not certain. In germline, CDR1 is LNHDA, CDR2 SQIVND (reference sequence). CDR3 length: 15 amino acids. V was clipped by 7 bases and J by 4 bases, with 18 bases between them. CDR3 DNA sequence: TGTGCCAGTACCCCCCCCGGTTTGGTCGCAGATACGCAGTATTTT. Protein sequence: CASTPPGLVADTQYF.

The rearrangement links TRBV7-9 to TRBJ1-5; D is undetermined. There are 13 residues in the CDR3. V lost 1 base to trimming and J lost 5 bases, with 6 bases between them. The germline gives CDR1 SEHNR, CDR2 FQNEAQ (reference sequence). The CDR3 DNA reads as TGTGCCAGCAGCTTAGGTCAGGATCAGCCCCAGCATTTT. Amino acid sequence: CASSLGQDQPQHF.

The chain links TRBV10-1 to TRBJ2-7; TRBD2 agrees at 12 bases. This CDR3 is 22 amino acids long. Germline lookup yields CDR1 WNHNN and CDR2 SYGVQD (reference sequence). V was clipped by 3 bases and J by 3 bases; unmatched bases: 24. The CDR3 is CASSDRLAGEPEGFRPHYEQYF. The DNA for the CDR3 is TGCGCCAGCAGTGACAGACTAGCGGGAGAGCCTGAGGGCTTTCGCCCCCACTACGAGCAGTACTTC.

The gene calls are TRBV19 and TRBJ2-7; 11 bases are a match to TRBD2. J was trimmed by 3 bases and V by 6 bases; bases with no gene match: 7. CDR3 length equals 15 residues. Germline CDR1 and CDR2: LNHDA and SQIVND (reference sequence). In DNA, the CDR3 is TGTGCCAGTAGACGGACTAGCGGGCCGCTCTACGAGCAGTACTTC. Its translation: CASRRTSGPLYEQYF.

The rearrangement joins TRBV9 to TRBJ1-1, with TRBD1 matching 10 bases. CDR3 length: 16 residues. Germline V gene sequence: CDR1 SGDLS, CDR2 YYNGEE. The V segment lost 4 bases and the J segment 0 bases; nucleotides outside the gene matches: 6. CDR3 sequence (DNA): TGTGCCAGCAGCTCCAGACAGGGGGCGCTGAACACTGAAGCTTTCTTT. It is translated as CASSSRQGALNTEAFF. The variable domain in full, completed from reference TRBV9 and TRBJ1-1, reads DSGVTQTPKHLITATGQRVTLRCSPRSGDLSVYWYQQSLDQGLQFLIQYYNGEERAKGNILERFSAQQFPDLHSELNLSSLELGDSALYFCASSSRQGALNTEAFFGQGTRLTVV.

The gene calls are TRBV9 and TRBJ2-7; D call uncertain. The V end was cut by 4 bases, the J end by 3 bases, with 17 bases between. Germline V gives CDR1 SGDLS, CDR2 YYNGEE. This CDR3 is built from 15 residues. CDR3 residues: CASSPSREANYEQYF. CDR3 DNA: TGTGCCAGCAGCCCCAGTAGAGAGGCTAACTACGAGCAGTACTTC.

Here the CDR3 DNA reads TGTGCCAGCAGCCGGCAGGACTATGCAACCTACGAGCAGTACTTC. It specifies CASSRQDYATYEQYF. The chain couples TRBV9 to TRBJ2-7; possibly TRBD2 for D (6 bases). The CDR3 has 15 amino acids. In germline, CDR1 is SGDLS, CDR2 YYNGEE. Trimming pared 4 bases from V and 2 bases from J, leaving 16 bases between.

DNA for the CDR3: TGTGCCAGCAGTTCGGCGGCTTTTGTGACCCAGTACTTC. Translated, it gives CASSSAAFVTQYF. V and J are TRBV27 and TRBJ2-5; unclear D gene. The V and J ends lost 4 bases and 7 bases respectively, with 13 bases between them. The CDR3 runs 13 residues. The germline CDR1 and CDR2 sequences are MNHEY and SMNVEV (reference sequence).

This chain uses TRBV6-1 with TRBJ1-5; 8 nucleotides agree with TRBD1. There are 14 residues in the CDR3. Trimming removed 4 bases from V and 4 bases from J; junction bases left unmatched: 3. Germline loops: CDR1 MNHNS, CDR2 SASEGT. The DNA for the CDR3 is TGTGCCAGCAGTGCCTGGGACAGGAATCAGCCCCAGCATTTT. Its translation is CASSAWDRNQPQHF.

The chain couples TRBV6-1 to TRBJ2-7; 9 nucleotides agree with TRBD1. The trim removed 6 bases at V and 2 bases at J, leaving 8 bases unmatched. CDR1 and CDR2 from the germline V gene are MNHNS and SASEGT. CDR3 length: 15 residues. As DNA, the CDR3 is TGTGCCAGCAGCCCGACAGGGGGTCTTACCTACGAGCAGTACTTC. Residues: CASSPTGGLTYEQYF.

This clone was detected only a few times. The V and J genes are TRBV9 and TRBJ2-7; TRBD2 matches 14 bases. The V and J ends lost 3 bases and 7 bases, in that order; junction bases with no gene match: 12. The CDR3 is made up of 17 amino acids. CDR1 and CDR2 from the germline V gene are SGDLS and YYNGEE. The CDR3 loop reads CASSAEDGTSGSSEQYF. The CDR3 DNA follows: TGTGCCAGCAGCGCGGAAGACGGGACTAGCGGGAGTAGTGAGCAGTACTTC.